These T cell receptor beta chains were read from a single sample in a study of CD8+ T cells in alopecia areata. Here immunoSEQ multiplex PCR was the method, and the copy in TCRdb shows in-frame clones only, minus some. The sample holds around 100,000 clones; 70% to 90% are singletons and the top ten take 11%. The specimen was CD8+ T cells sorted from blood, collected at approximately week 30, from a patient treated with tofacitinib. These receptors were obtained from a human donor with alopecia areata. CDR3s leave out the opening cysteine and the closing phenylalanine or tryptophan.

TRBJ2-1 | TRBV29-1 | SEPTERGEQF
TRBJ2-2 | TRBV27 | ASKRTNTGELF
TRBJ2-7 | TRBV5-4 | ASSLVLESPVFYEQY
TRBJ2-1 | TRBV28 | ASSPLAEQF
TRBJ1-1 | TRBV4-1 | ASSQALTGGTEAF
TRBJ2-1 | TRBV9 | ASSVAGGYYDEQF
TRBJ2-1 | TRBV18 | ASSPYRVSSYNEQF
TRBJ1-1 | TRBV6-5 | ASSWGQGTEAF
TRBJ2-3 | TRBV9 | ASEREKDTDTQY
TRBJ1-4 | TRBV12-5 | ASGLLSGPKEKLF
TRBJ2-7 | TRBV6-1 | ASYPDRASEQY
TRBJ2-3 | TRBV29-1 | SVESGTADTQY
TRBJ1-1 | TRBV5-1 | ASRSGEVTEAF
TRBJ1-1 | TRBV9 | ASSVARVGTEAF
TRBJ2-7 | TRBV29-1 | SVDGGQPLEQY
TRBJ2-5 | TRBV29-1 | SVRGRETQY
TRBJ2-1 | TRBV5-1 | ASSLATSGGSNNEQF
TRBJ1-5 | TRBV19 | ASSIRGDNQPQH
TRBJ2-5 | TRBV7-9 | ASLAGLGETQY
TRBJ2-7 | TRBV11-2 | ASSWYRGQGYEQY
TRBJ2-2 | TRBV25-1 | ASSEYRGNGELF
TRBJ2-7 | TRBV2 | ASRPSSDISYEQY
TRBJ2-7 | TRBV18 | ASSPRTERPILPYEQY
TRBJ2-7 | TRBV7-2 | ASSVSGRAYEQY
TRBJ1-1 | TRBV30 | AWSSGADGEAF
TRBJ2-7 | TRBV19 | ASSIGTASYEQY
TRBJ2-7 | TRBV4-2 | ASSQDSTSGELTYEQY
TRBJ2-3 | TRBV5-4 | ASSPWTSGGTDTQY
TRBJ2-2 | TRBV7-9 | ASSHERTGPTNTGELF
TRBJ1-1 | TRBV27 | ASSEGGGYTEAF
TRBJ2-3 | TRBV10-1 | ASSDGQTTDTQY
TRBJ2-3 | TRBV20-1 | SADGADTQY
TRBJ1-1 | TRBV7-3 | ASSFETHTEAF
TRBJ2-1 | TRBV6-5 | ASRPASEAYNEQF
TRBJ2-7 | TRBV7-9 | ASSLARNEQY
TRBJ1-2 | TRBV5-4 | ASSLDRGNYGYT
TRBJ2-5 | TRBV7-9 | ASSPPLADQETQY
TRBJ2-7 | TRBV11-2 | ASSLGLAVVSYEQY
TRBJ2-1 | TRBV29-1 | SVEAVLAGYSEQF
TRBJ2-7 | TRBV5-1 | ASSLDREGYEQY
TRBJ2-1 | TRBV10-2 | ASSETLSYNEQF
TRBJ2-1 | TRBV12-5 | ASGQTGYNEQF
TRBJ2-7 | TRBV4-1 | ASSQELRPYYEQY
TRBJ2-7 | TRBV4-1 | ASSQGTVYEQY
TRBJ2-7 | TRBV7-9 | ASSPSQGAPNEQY
TRBJ2-3 | TRBV11-1 | ASSLGRRGSSTDTQY
TRBJ2-3 | TRBV11-2 | ASSSNLDFGEEGTDTQY
TRBJ2-3 | TRBV5-8 | ASSSGDGPSTDTQY
TRBJ1-2 | TRBV29-1 | SVLTGEHYGYT
TRBJ1-2 | TRBV27 | ASSLGGGLSGYT
TRBJ2-2 | TRBV23-1 | ASSSEGTDFTGELF
TRBJ2-7 | TRBV6-5 | ASSYGATYEQY
TRBJ2-3 | TRBV27 | ASSLIKLRGTDTQY
TRBJ2-1 | TRBV5-4 | ASSPASLSYNEQF
TRBJ2-2 | TRBV19 | ASSIVRSGGRTGELF
TRBJ2-2 | TRBV27 | ASSFDFQGYGELF